The next 25 T cell receptor beta chains were all read from a single sample in a study of tumor-infiltrating lymphocytes in oesophageal squamous cell carcinoma. TCRdb called the PCR reads again in MiXCR, with one record for every CDR3 protein. Of about 3,800 distinct CDR3 sequences listed, roughly a fifth are singletons. The sequenced material came from normal esophageal tissue next to the tumor. These TCRs come from a male donor with esophageal squamous cell carcinoma.

By sample share, this clonotype is medium-sized. The chain uses TRBV7-6 and TRBJ1-4; TRBD1 might be the D (5 bases). Between the trimmed V and J ends, which lost 5 bases and 8 bases, there was a span of 15 bases. Germline CDR1 and CDR2: SGHVS and FNYEAQ. CDR3 length: 14 amino acids. The DNA of the CDR3 is TGTGCCAGCAGCCAGAGGGGTTCTGGGGAAAAACTGTTTTTT. It yields the protein CASSQRGSGEKLFF.

This clonotype was detected many times. The chain recombines TRBV6-1 with TRBJ1-1; D may be TRBD1 (6 bases). Germline CDR1 is MNHNS and CDR2 is SASEGT. With 10 bases removed from V and 1 base from J, the gap between germline ends came to 13 bases. This CDR3 has 13 residues. CDR3 in DNA: TGTGCCACCGAGGACAGACCGAACACTGAAGCTTTCTTT. Amino acids: CATEDRPNTEAFF.

About this clonotype itself: Lacking the conserved final phenylalanine or tryptophan, this CDR3 likely reflects a read error. No DNA is shown, since the ends of the CDR3 on it are uncertain; the CDR3 is the one TCRdb lists. The chain links TRBV12-3 or TRBV12-4 to TRBJ2-7. The CDR3 spans 15 amino acids, including both terminal residues. The CDR3 loop is CASGWSSNYGYTFGS.

This clonotype was seen many times. A much larger clone lies a single base off, so this may be a read error. The chain employs TRBV27 and TRBJ2-5; TRBD2 agrees at 11 bases. The germline V gene encodes CDR1 MNHEY and CDR2 SMNVEV (reference sequence). Trimming took 4 bases from V and 11 from J; bases not matched to a gene: 18. The length of the CDR3 is 17 residues. The CDR3 coding sequence is TGTGCCAGCAGTTACAAGTTGACTAGCGGGAACTACAATGAGCAGTACTTC. This gives the protein CASSYKLTSGNYNEQYF.

This clonotype is labeled as medium-sized. J is TRBJ1-2 and V is TRBV7-2; a weak D match, TRBD1 (5 bases). V was clipped by 5 bases and J by 0 bases, with 19 bases between them. The CDR3 sequence is 17 residues long. The germline V gene has CDR1 SGHTA and CDR2 FQGNSA. This chain's CDR3 is CASSPYRLGVANYGYTF. CDR3 DNA sequence: TGTGCCAGCAGCCCCTATAGGTTGGGGGTAGCTAACTATGGCTACACCTTC.

Turning to this clonotype: The missing conserved phenylalanine or tryptophan at the end of this CDR3 makes a read error likely. It is unclear where the CDR3 begins or ends on the DNA, so no DNA is shown, and the CDR3 is as TCRdb lists it. J is TRBJ2-7 and V is TRBV11-3; the D call TRBD2 from the table was never checked on the DNA. The CDR3 has 15 amino acids, counting both end residues. Germline V gene sequence: CDR1 SGHNT, CDR2 YENEEA. The CDR3 region is CASSLSHRNGYTFGS.

Many counts were recorded for this clonotype. The chain carries TRBV28 and TRBJ1-2, with D perhaps matching TRBD1 (5 bases). CDR1 MDHEN and CDR2 SYDVKM come from the germline V gene. The CDR3 totals 14 residues. The V and J ends lost 3 bases and 4 bases respectively, with 12 bases between them. The CDR3 here is CASSFTGTSYGYTF. The CDR3 nucleotides are TGTGCCAGCAGTTTCACAGGAACAAGCTATGGCTACACCTTC.

Many counts were recorded for this clonotype. The chain uses TRBV11-3 and TRBJ2-2, with 7 bases identical to TRBD1. Trimming took 1 base from V and 2 from J; bases not matched to a gene: 10. This CDR3 is built from 18 residues. Germline CDR1 reads SGHNT; CDR2 reads YENEEA. CDR3 amino acids: CASSLGPFRGKNTGELFF. CDR3 in DNA: TGTGCCAGCAGCTTAGGTCCCTTCAGGGGGAAAAACACCGGGGAGCTGTTTTTT. Full variable domain (remainder filled in from reference TRBV11-3 and TRBJ2-2): EAGVVQSPRYKIIEKKQPVAFWCNPISGHNTLYWYLQNLGQGPELLIRYENEEAVDDSQLPKDRFSAERLKGVDSTLKIQPAELGDSAVYLCASSLGPFRGKNTGELFFGEGSRLTVL.

This chain uses TRBV3-1 with TRBJ1-2; D unresolved. CDR1 is LGHDT, CDR2 YNNKEL, per germline (reference sequence). V lost 0 bases and J lost 8, with 7 bases in between. CDR3 length: 12 amino acids. The CDR3 DNA reads as TGTGCCAGCAGCCAAGAGCGCGAGGGCTACACCTTC. This codes for CASSQEREGYTF.

The CDR3 region is CASSEVLGEDTQFF. The CDR3 nucleotides are TGTGCCAGCAGTGAAGTTTTGGGGGAGGATACGCAGTTCTTC. J is TRBJ2-5 and V is TRBV6-1, with D perhaps TRBD2 (6 bases). The tail of the sequence fits TRBJ2-1 better, so the J call may be wrong. Germline values: CDR1 MNHNS, CDR2 SASEGT. The CDR3 totals 14 residues.

By proportion, this clonotype is hyperexpanded. The chain combines TRBV7-8 with TRBJ1-2; D perhaps matches TRBD1 (5 bases). The length of the CDR3 is 15 residues. CDR1 and CDR2 (germline): SGHVS, FQNEAQ. The V gene lost 2 bases and the J gene lost 4 bases, with 14 bases spanning the gap. CDR3 in DNA: TGTGCCAGCAGCTTATTCCAGGGTCCGAGCTATGGCTACACCTTC. This gives the protein CASSLFQGPSYGYTF.

Ten or more counts support this clonotype. This chain joins TRBV12-3 or TRBV12-4 and TRBJ1-2; the D is unclear. Trimming pared 3 bases from V and 8 bases from J, leaving 13 bases between. The CDR3 covers 13 residues. CDR3 residues: CASSFSLYGGYTF. The CDR3 DNA reads TGTGCCAGCAGTTTCTCTTTGTACGGAGGCTACACCTTC.

This clonotype was detected ten times or more. A single base separates this from a much larger clone, so it may be a read error. The chain has TRBV7-2 and TRBJ2-5; D is perhaps TRBD2 (5 bases). Trimming removed 5 bases from V and 13 bases from J, with 14 bases in between. Germline V gene lookup returns CDR1 SGHTA and CDR2 FQGNSA. The CDR3 consists of 11 residues. This chain's CDR3 is CASSATRIRYF. CDR3 DNA: TGTGCCAGCAGCGCCACTAGAATCCGGTACTTC.

By share, this clonotype ranks as medium-sized. This chain links TRBV27 with TRBJ2-1, with TRBD2 matching 11 bases. The CDR3 contains 17 residues. V lost 4 bases to trimming and J lost 3 bases; unmatched junction nucleotides: 8. CDR1 is MNHEY, CDR2 SMNVEV, per germline (reference sequence). CDR3 in DNA: TGTGCCAGCAGTTACAAGTTGACTAGCGGGAACTACAATGAGCAGTTCTTC. This translates into CASSYKLTSGNYNEQFF.

The sample holds many counts of this clonotype. It is likely a read error, because the conserved phenylalanine at the end of the CDR3 is missing. The DNA is left out, because the CDR3 cannot be placed on it with certainty; the CDR3 is given as TCRdb lists it. J is TRBJ2-7 and V is TRBV7-2; the D call in the table, TRBD2, was not verified against the DNA. The germline gives CDR1 SGHTA, CDR2 FQGNSA. The CDR3 contains 15 residues when both ends are counted. CDR3 residues: CASSLGGGEGYTFGS.

The table lists this clonotype with many counts. The chain joins TRBV19 to TRBJ2-5, with 7 bases aligning to TRBD2. Germline V CDR1 and CDR2: LNHDA, SQIVND (reference sequence). The V segment lost 4 bases and the J segment 5 bases; nucleotides outside the gene matches: 10. The CDR3 runs 15 residues. The CDR3 here is CASSRSAGEAETQYF. The CDR3 DNA sequence: TGTGCCAGTAGTAGGTCGGCGGGGGAGGCGGAGACCCAGTACTTC.

This clonotype was seen more than once but under ten times. This chain connects TRBV20-1 to TRBJ2-3, with D maybe TRBD2 (5 bases). V was pared by 6 bases and J by 4 bases, with 14 bases between. Germline assignment: CDR1 DFQATT and CDR2 SNEGSKA (reference sequence). This CDR3 is 13 amino acids long. CDR3 residues: CSAGSLGADTQYF. The CDR3 DNA reads TGCAGTGCGGGCAGCCTGGGAGCAGATACGCAGTATTTT.

In this sample, this clonotype turned up a few times. This sequence joins TRBV4-2 and TRBJ2-3; no clear D gene. Germline lookup yields CDR1 LGHNA and CDR2 YNFKEQ. Trimming stripped 4 bases from V and 3 bases from J, with 11 bases between. The CDR3 is made up of 14 amino acids. The CDR3 region is CASSPEVVTDTQYF. In DNA, the CDR3 is TGTGCCAGCAGCCCAGAGGTAGTGACAGATACGCAGTATTTT.

This clonotype was recorded at least ten times. The rearrangement uses TRBV5-8 and TRBJ2-4, with D perhaps matching TRBD1 (6 bases). V lost 0 bases and J lost 0, with 7 bases in between. There are 15 residues in the CDR3. Germline V gene sequence: CDR1 SGHTS, CDR2 YDEGEE. CDR3 amino acids: CASSLGQVAKNIQYF. The CDR3 region has the DNA TGTGCCAGCAGCTTGGGACAGGTAGCCAAAAACATTCAGTACTTC.

This clonotype was recorded many times. This chain links TRBV6-1 with TRBJ2-5, with 7 bases aligning to TRBD2. The V segment lost 8 bases and the J segment 4 bases; nucleotides outside the gene matches: 4. CDR1 is MNHNS and CDR2 is SASEGT in the germline V gene. The length of the CDR3 is 12 residues. In nucleotides, the CDR3 is TGTGCCAGCCGGGGGGAACGAGAGACCCAGTACTTC. It encodes CASRGERETQYF.

In this sample, this clonotype turned up many times. This chain links TRBV28 with TRBJ2-3; 8 bases agree with TRBD2. Trimming cost V 2 bases and J 0 bases; bases outside gene matches: 4. Germline CDR1 reads MDHEN; CDR2 reads SYDVKM. This CDR3 has 16 residues. The CDR3 region is CASSLSSGTSTDTQYF. CDR3 nucleotide sequence: TGTGCCAGCAGTTTAAGTAGCGGGACTAGCACAGATACGCAGTATTTT.

This clonotype has a count of ten or more. V usage is TRBV25-1 and J usage is TRBJ2-5, with TRBD2 matching 8 bases. Germline V gives CDR1 MGHDK, CDR2 SYGVNS. This CDR3 is 14 amino acids long. Losses at the gene ends were 6 bases for V and 4 bases for J; bases not matched to a gene: 7. CDR3 protein: CASSSNGGGETQYF. The CDR3 coding sequence is TGTGCCAGCAGCTCAAACGGGGGGGGAGAGACCCAGTACTTC.

The table lists this clonotype with many counts. The chain is built from TRBV5-4 and TRBJ2-5; D is possibly TRBD2 (5 bases). Germline CDR1 SGHNT, CDR2 YYREEE (reference sequence). V gave up 7 bases and J gave up 3 bases, with 13 bases separating them. The CDR3 length is 13 residues. The CDR3 sequence is CASGPGREETQYF. The CDR3 DNA reads as TGTGCCAGCGGCCCCGGGCGGGAAGAGACCCAGTACTTC.

A word on this clonotype: Possible read error: a much larger clone is one base away. CDR3 loop: CTSSHGYAEVNTEAFF. DNA of the CDR3: TGCACCAGCAGCCATGGGTACGCCGAGGTGAACACTGAAGCTTTCTTT. The V and J genes are TRBV5-1 and TRBJ1-1; D is ambiguous. Germline CDR1 SGHRS, CDR2 YFSETQ. The CDR3 loop spans 16 amino acids. The entire variable domain, with the rest obtained from reference TRBV5-1 and TRBJ1-1, is as follows: KAGVTQTPRYLIKTRGQQVTLSCSPISGHRSVSWYQQTPGQGLQFLFEYFSETQRNKGNFPGRFSGRQFSNSRSEMNVSTLELGDSALYLCTSSHGYAEVNTEAFFGQGTRLTVV.

This sequence joins TRBV4-3 and TRBJ1-4; D perhaps matches TRBD1 (5 bases). The CDR3 length is 17 residues. V was trimmed by 3 bases and J by 5 bases, leaving 19 bases between them. Germline values: CDR1 LGHNA, CDR2 YSLEER. CDR3 coding DNA: TGCGCCAGCAGCCACCCCTCAAGAGGGACTCGAAATGAAAAACTGTTTTTT. It is translated as CASSHPSRGTRNEKLFF.